Listed here are 20 T cell receptor beta chains from one sample, sequenced in a study of post-analysis software for immune sequencing data. Study outcomes and limitations: TRBV5-6, TRBV5-1 and TRBV20-1 belonged to a set of roughly five TRBV segments that were more frequent in patients than controls.

Each TCR beta cDNA library carried unique molecular identifiers. TCRdb re-called the PCR reads through MiXCR, storing one row per CDR3 protein. The sample records approximately 360,000 distinct CDR3 sequences, 30% to 45% being singletons. Which antigens these TCRs recognize remains unknown. Specimen: blood. The source of these receptors is a girl aged 5-17 years with multiple sclerosis.

The chain combines TRBV12-3 or TRBV12-4 with TRBJ1-5; D not certain. Between the trimmed V and J ends, which lost 5 bases and 4 bases, there was a span of 15 bases. This CDR3 has 15 residues. In DNA form, the CDR3 reads TGTGCCAGCAGTGTCGACGCCTCTCTAAATCAGCCCCAGCATTTT. Protein sequence: CASSVDASLNQPQHF.

This chain uses TRBV5-1 with TRBJ2-3; D unclear. The CDR3 loop spans 15 amino acids. With 4 bases removed from V and 2 bases from J, the gap between germline ends came to 14 bases. Germline values: CDR1 SGHRS, CDR2 YFSETQ. The DNA of the CDR3 is TGCGCCAGCAGCGGAGAATCATACACCACAGATACGCAGTATTTT. Amino acids: CASSGESYTTDTQYF.

This chain connects TRBV5-1 to TRBJ2-1; the D gene is possibly TRBD2 (5 bases). This CDR3 is built from 13 residues. Trimming shortened V by 2 bases and J by 5 bases, and 8 bases separated the two germline ends. Germline CDR1 reads SGHRS; CDR2 reads YFSETQ. As DNA, the CDR3 is TGCGCCAGCAGCTTAAGCGGCAACAATGAGCAGTTCTTC. As protein: CASSLSGNNEQFF.

This chain connects TRBV6-5 to TRBJ1-4, with 8 positions matching TRBD1. The V segment lost 0 bases and the J segment 6 bases; nucleotides outside the gene matches: 3. The CDR3 has 15 residues. CDR1 and CDR2 from the germline V gene are MNHEY and SVGAGI. The CDR3 region is CASSYSGTGYEKLFF. The CDR3 DNA reads TGTGCCAGCAGTTACTCCGGGACAGGATATGAAAAACTGTTTTTT.

The rearrangement joins TRBV7-2 to TRBJ2-5; 7 positions agree with TRBD1. The CDR3 loop spans 17 amino acids. CDR1 and CDR2 from the germline V gene are SGHTA and FQGNSA. Germline trimming cut 3 bases from V and 5 bases from J; bases unmatched to any gene: 15. The CDR3 region is CASSFPSGQIPEETQYF. CDR3 DNA: TGTGCCAGCAGCTTCCCATCGGGACAGATCCCCGAGGAGACCCAGTACTTC.

This clonotype was observed many times. The chain couples TRBV6-5 to TRBJ1-2, with D possibly matching TRBD1 (5 bases). The CDR3 covers 13 residues. Germline V gives CDR1 MNHEY, CDR2 SVGAGI. V lost 5 bases to trimming and J lost 2 bases, with 9 bases between them. The CDR3 DNA is TGTGCCAGCAGTCTGACAGAAAACTATGGCTACACCTTC. This gives the protein CASSLTENYGYTF.

The CDR3 here is CASSVGTSGGGDTQYF. CDR3 bases: TGTGCCAGCAGCGTAGGGACTAGCGGGGGAGGAGATACGCAGTATTTT. This chain joins TRBV9 and TRBJ2-3; 13 bases align to TRBD2. The CDR3 sequence is 16 residues long. Trimming took 0 bases from V and 5 from J; bases not matched to a gene: 3. CDR1 SGDLS and CDR2 YYNGEE come from the germline V gene.

This clonotype was picked up many times. This chain joins TRBV10-2 and TRBJ2-7; D remains ambiguous. Looked up from germline, CDR1 is WSHSY and CDR2 is SAAADI. Deletions cut 5 bases from V and 2 bases from J, with 7 bases between. CDR3 length equals 12 residues. CDR3 sequence (DNA): TGCGCCAGCAGTAGGGCTACCTACGAGCAGTACTTC. This codes for CASSRATYEQYF.

This clonotype was counted only a few times. The rearrangement uses TRBV4-1 and TRBJ1-6; D unclear. Trimming took off 0 bases at V and 8 bases at J, with 14 bases between the two ends. Germline CDR1 is MGHRA and CDR2 is YSYEKL. This CDR3 comprises 16 residues. The CDR3 DNA reads as TGCGCCAGCAGCCAAGATCAGCCAGAAGTCGATTCACCCCTCCACTTT. It encodes CASSQDQPEVDSPLHF.

This chain uses TRBV7-2 with TRBJ1-1; tentatively, D is TRBD1 (5 bases). Germline assignment: CDR1 SGHTA and CDR2 FQGNSA. The length of the CDR3 is 15 residues. The germline V and J ends were trimmed by 1 base and 4 bases, with 13 bases remaining between them. The CDR3 here is CASSLGPGLGTEAFF. In nucleotides, the CDR3 is TGTGCCAGCAGCTTAGGGCCAGGGTTGGGCACTGAAGCTTTCTTT.

The chain couples TRBV27 to TRBJ2-4; D might be TRBD1 (5 bases). The J call may be faulty, since TRBJ2-7 better matches the DNA end. CDR1 and CDR2 from the germline V gene are MNHEY and SMNVEV (reference sequence). The CDR3 loop spans 13 amino acids. CDR3 nucleotides: TGTGCCAGCAGTTGGCGACAGTACTACGAGCAGTACTTC. This gives the protein CASSWRQYYEQYF.

The chain has TRBV7-2 and TRBJ2-1; TRBD1 might be the D (5 bases). V was trimmed by 7 bases and J by 0 bases, leaving 22 bases between them. Looked up from germline, CDR1 is SGHTA and CDR2 is FQGNSA. The CDR3 consists of 18 residues. The CDR3 DNA reads TGTGCCAGCACCTCCCCCCAGGGTACGTGGGACTCCTACAATGAGCAGTTCTTC. It encodes CASTSPQGTWDSYNEQFF. Supplemented by reference TRBV7-2 and TRBJ2-1, the full variable domain reads GAGVSQSPSNKVTEKGKDVELRCDPISGHTALYWYRQSLGQGLEFLIYFQGNSAPDKSGLPSDRFSAERTGGSVSTLTIQRTQQEDSAVYLCASTSPQGTWDSYNEQFFGPGTRLTVL.

The rearrangement links TRBV6-6 to TRBJ1-1, with D tentatively TRBD1 (5 bases). This CDR3 is built from 14 residues. Looked up from germline, CDR1 is MNHNY and CDR2 is SVGAGI (reference sequence). Trimming stripped 2 bases from V and 0 bases from J, with 7 bases between. The CDR3 region has the DNA TGTGCCAGCAGTTACGACAGCATGAACACTGAAGCTTTCTTT. This encodes CASSYDSMNTEAFF.

There are many counts of this clonotype. Here the CDR3 reads CASGAGSSYNEQFF. CDR3 DNA: TGTGCCAGCGGGGCGGGTAGCTCCTACAATGAGCAGTTCTTC. This sequence joins TRBV6-5 and TRBJ2-1; D may be TRBD1 or TRBD2 (5 bases each). With 8 bases removed from V and 0 bases from J, the gap between germline ends came to 11 bases. The germline V gene has CDR1 MNHEY and CDR2 SVGAGI. The CDR3 sequence is 14 residues long.

This chain uses TRBV13 with TRBJ2-7; D possibly corresponds to TRBD1 (6 bases). The CDR3 has 14 residues. V lost 5 bases, J lost 0 bases, and 11 bases lay in between. CDR1 is PRHDT and CDR2 is FYEKMQ in the germline V gene (reference sequence). CDR3 DNA: TGTGCCAGCAGCCTCAACAGGGACTCCTACGAGCAGTACTTC. This gives the protein CASSLNRDSYEQYF.

The rearrangement links TRBV7-9 to TRBJ2-3, with D unresolved. Germline lookup yields CDR1 SEHNR and CDR2 FQNEAQ (reference sequence). Deletions cut 4 bases from V and 6 bases from J, with 2 bases between. The CDR3 spans 10 residues. CDR3 sequence: CASSYDTQYF. The CDR3 coding sequence is TGTGCCAGCAGCTATGATACGCAGTATTTT.

This chain uses TRBV7-9 with TRBJ2-1, with D possibly being TRBD1 or TRBD2 (5 bases each). This CDR3 has 16 residues. CDR1 and CDR2 (germline): SEHNR, FQNEAQ (reference sequence). Trimming stripped 5 bases from V and 2 bases from J, with 16 bases between. CDR3 DNA: TGTGCCAGCAGCCCGGGACGGTTGAGCACCTACAATGAGCAGTTCTTC. Translating it yields CASSPGRLSTYNEQFF.

V is TRBV28 and J is TRBJ2-1; D assignment may be TRBD1 or TRBD2 (6 bases each). Germline values: CDR1 MDHEN, CDR2 SYDVKM. Deletions cut 2 bases from V and 5 bases from J, with 13 bases between. CDR3 length: 15 residues. CDR3 bases: TGTGCCAGCAGTTTAATGGGGGGCCGACACAATGAGCAGTTCTTC. It yields the protein CASSLMGGRHNEQFF.

This clonotype was seen a few times. V usage is TRBV10-3 and J usage is TRBJ2-7; 8 nucleotides match TRBD1. With 4 bases clipped from V and 2 bases from J, the junction kept 4 bases outside the gene matches. Germline CDR1 reads ENHRY; CDR2 reads SYGVKD. CDR3 length: 14 amino acids. The CDR3 loop reads CAISATGDTYEQYF. CDR3 sequence (DNA): TGTGCCATCAGTGCGACAGGGGACACCTACGAGCAGTACTTC.

This clonotype is a singleton in its sample. This chain connects TRBV20-1 to TRBJ2-3, with 11 bases matching TRBD2. Germline lookup yields CDR1 DFQATT and CDR2 SNEGSKA (reference sequence). CDR3 length equals 14 residues. V lost 6 bases and J lost 7; bases outside the gene matches: 9. The CDR3 loop reads CSALSGRALYTQYF. CDR3 bases: TGCAGTGCCCTTAGCGGGAGGGCCTTGTATACGCAGTATTTT.